This T cell receptor beta chain came from a study of cytomegalovirus exposure and HLA in healthy donors. With regard to this clone: Its antigen is unknown.

PCR involved 60 Vbeta and 13 Jbeta primers. In the study's own analysis: In a later analysis, the count reached about 75 million unique TCR beta chains, with about 12 million shared. Assay: immunoSEQ multiplex PCR; the TCRdb copy retains only in-frame clones and omits some. V and J calls and clone size come straight from that table; D and trimming were deduced from the DNA. This sample yields about 140,000 clones, of which around 73% are seen a single time; 2.5% to 3% belongs to the top ten. Study-level findings and limits: In a later analysis, CMV-associated beta chains were mostly HLA-associated, it appeared. When the data were analyzed later, several of the most significant clusters appeared to be linked to common viral pathogens.

This CDR3 spans 16 amino acids. Germline V lookup: CDR1 SGHTA, CDR2 FQGNSA. V lost 3 bases and J lost 2, with 14 bases in between. This clonotype was obtained from a female donor in good health and CMV-seronegative. The chain recombines TRBV7-2 with TRBJ1-5; the D is unclear. The specimen sequenced was PBMCs. The CDR3 DNA sequence: TGTGCCAGCAGCTTCTCCCGGACTCATGGCAATCAGCCCCAGCATTTT. It translates to CASSFSRTHGNQPQHF. The full variable domain, completed using reference TRBV7-2 and TRBJ1-5, is GAGVSQSPSNKVTEKGKDVELRCDPISGHTALYWYRQSLGQGLEFLIYFQGNSAPDKSGLPSDRFSAERTGGSVSTLTIQRTQQEDSAVYLCASSFSRTHGNQPQHFGDGTRLSIL.